These 23 T cell receptor beta chains came from one sample sequenced in a study of cytomegalovirus exposure and HLA in healthy donors. PCR amplification relied on 60 Vbeta primers (plus 13 Jbeta primers). The method was immunoSEQ multiplex PCR; TCRdb's version includes in-frame clones alone and lacks a portion of them. The sample records roughly 190,000 clones, approximately 9.5% being singletons. Input material: PBMCs. Receptors were obtained from a woman in her 30s in good health and CMV-seropositive.

This clone was seen more than once but under ten times. The chain joins TRBV7-2 to TRBJ2-7; D is perhaps TRBD1 (5 bases). With 1 base removed from V and 6 bases from J, the gap between germline ends came to 16 bases. The CDR3 length is 15 residues. CDR1 is SGHTA and CDR2 is FQGNSA in the germline V gene. The CDR3 region has the DNA TGTGCCAGCAGCTTAGTGGTCCAGGGAAGAGGCGAGCAGTACTTC. Amino acids: CASSLVVQGRGEQYF.

This clone was seen more than once but under ten times. This chain links TRBV5-4 with TRBJ2-3, with 9 bases that match TRBD2. CDR1 is SGHNT, CDR2 YYREEE, per germline (reference sequence). CDR3 size: 16 residues. With V trimmed by 4 bases and J by 3 bases, 9 bases remained unmatched. The CDR3 reads CASSEHSGSSTDTQYF. As DNA, the CDR3 is TGTGCCAGCAGCGAACATAGCGGGAGCTCGACAGATACGCAGTATTTT.

This clone turned up a few times. The CDR3 is CASSIPTSGTYNEQFF. CDR3 DNA: TGTGCCAGCAGCATACCGACTAGCGGGACCTACAATGAGCAGTTCTTC. V gene TRBV5-6 combines with J gene TRBJ2-1; TRBD2 aligns across 11 bases. Looked up from germline, CDR1 is SGHDT and CDR2 is YYEEEE. Trimming removed 4 bases from V and 2 bases from J; junction bases left unmatched: 5. This CDR3 is built from 16 residues.

The chain carries TRBV14 and TRBJ2-1; D is undetermined. Trimming removed 4 bases from V and 2 bases from J, with 3 bases in between. Germline CDR1 is SGHDN and CDR2 is FVKESK. There are 12 residues in the CDR3. CDR3 sequence (DNA): TGTGCCAGCAGCCGTACCTACAATGAGCAGTTCTTC. It translates to CASSRTYNEQFF.

The chain joins TRBV2 to TRBJ2-5, with D possibly TRBD2 on 6 matching bases. Trimming shortened V by 1 base and J by 5 bases, and 14 bases separated the two germline ends. Germline V CDR1 and CDR2: SNHLY, FYNNEI. The length of the CDR3 is 15 residues. CDR3 bases: TGTGCCAGCAGTGAAGATGGAGGGTCTGGGGAGACCCAGTACTTC. Translating gives CASSEDGGSGETQYF.

The sample holds a few counts of this clone. The genes are TRBV11-2 and TRBJ2-5; 8 bases agree with TRBD2. This CDR3 is built from 17 residues. Germline CDR1 is SGHAT and CDR2 is FQNNGV. V trimming: 1 base; J trimming: 5 bases; junction bases outside the gene matches: 12. The chain's CDR3 is CASSLAGTSSPRETQYF. The CDR3 DNA reads TGTGCCAGCAGCTTAGCAGGGACTAGTTCTCCGCGGGAGACCCAGTACTTC.

This clone showed up many times. This chain links TRBV29-1 with TRBJ2-5, with 10 bases matching TRBD2. The length of the CDR3 is 19 residues. Trimming removed 2 bases from V and 1 base from J; junction bases left unmatched: 16. Per the germline V gene, CDR1 is SQVTM and CDR2 is ANQGSEA. The CDR3 loop is CSVESLVRASGRLQETQYF. The CDR3 DNA follows: TGCAGCGTTGAAAGTCTGGTCAGGGCTAGCGGGAGACTCCAAGAGACCCAGTACTTC.

This clone came up a few times. The chain recombines TRBV18 with TRBJ2-7; 15 bases map to TRBD2. The CDR3 is 14 residues long. Germline assignment: CDR1 KGHSH and CDR2 LQKENI. The J segment lost 11 bases and the V segment lost 3 bases, leaving 5 bases of the junction unmatched. CDR3 in amino acids: CASSPRTSGRAEYF. For the CDR3, the DNA is TGTGCCAGCTCACCGAGGACTAGCGGGAGGGCCGAGTACTTC.

J is TRBJ2-5 and V is TRBV9; a weak D match, TRBD2 (5 bases). The V end lost 5 bases, the J end lost 3 bases, and 11 bases lay between the germline ends. This CDR3 comprises 13 residues. In germline, CDR1 is SGDLS, CDR2 YYNGEE. CDR3 region: CASSGLGEETQYF. CDR3 DNA sequence: TGTGCCAGCAGTGGGCTCGGGGAAGAGACCCAGTACTTC.

The chain joins TRBV5-1 to TRBJ1-1, with a possible D match to TRBD1 (6 bases). Germline CDR1 and CDR2: SGHRS and YFSETQ. V lost 5 bases and J 5 bases, leaving 13 bases between the germline ends. This CDR3 is 13 amino acids long. This CDR3 reads CASRYRDETEAFF. The CDR3, as DNA: TGCGCCAGCAGGTACAGGGATGAGACTGAAGCTTTCTTT.

In this sample, this clone turned up a few times. V and J are TRBV5-6 and TRBJ2-7; 7 bases are shared with TRBD2. The CDR3 runs to 15 residues. CDR1 is SGHDT and CDR2 is YYEEEE in the germline V gene. Losses at the gene ends were 1 base for V and 3 bases for J; bases not matched to a gene: 7. This chain's CDR3 is CASSLKRDPIYEQYF. The CDR3, as DNA: TGTGCCAGCAGCTTGAAGCGGGACCCTATCTACGAGCAGTACTTC.

CDR3 protein: CASSLEMSSYEQYF. CDR3 coding DNA: TGTGCCAGCAGCTTGGAGATGAGCTCCTACGAGCAGTACTTC. The chain is built from TRBV5-5 and TRBJ2-7, with D hard to call. CDR1 and CDR2 from the germline V gene are SGHKS and YYEKEE (reference sequence). This CDR3 contains 14 residues. Trimming took off 0 bases at V and 0 bases at J, with 7 bases between the two ends. Drawing the rest from reference TRBV5-5 and TRBJ2-7, the complete variable domain is DAGVTQSPTHLIKTRGQQVTLRCSPISGHKSVSWYQQVLGQGPQFIFQYYEKEERGRGNFPDRFSARQFPNYSSELNVNALLLGDSALYLCASSLEMSSYEQYFGPGTRLTVT.

The sample holds a few counts of this clone. This chain links TRBV7-9 with TRBJ2-3; D perhaps matches TRBD2 (6 bases). Germline V gives CDR1 SEHNR, CDR2 FQNEAQ (reference sequence). V dropped 5 bases and J dropped 2 bases, with 14 bases sitting between them. The CDR3 loop spans 15 amino acids. This chain's CDR3 is CASSLTGLITDTQYF. The CDR3 DNA reads as TGTGCCAGCAGCCTGACGGGACTCATCACAGATACGCAGTATTTT.

The chain links TRBV4-1 to TRBJ1-3, with 9 bases that match TRBD1. The ends lost 3 bases at V and 4 bases at J; junction bases unmatched: 7. Germline V gene sequence: CDR1 MGHRA, CDR2 YSYEKL. The CDR3 consists of 16 residues. The CDR3 is CASSQGATGGGNTIYF. The CDR3 DNA follows: TGCGCCAGCAGCCAGGGAGCGACAGGGGGAGGAAACACCATATATTTT.

In its sample, this clone was seen a few times. The chain employs TRBV5-1 and TRBJ2-1; 12 positions match TRBD2. Germline-derived CDR1 and CDR2 are SGHRS and YFSETQ. The CDR3 spans 18 residues. Trimming at V came to 5 bases and at J to 0 bases, leaving 9 bases not matched to a gene. CDR3 in DNA: TGCGCCAGCAGTCCGGGACTAGCGGGCCTTAGCTCCTACAATGAGCAGTTCTTC. Its protein product is CASSPGLAGLSSYNEQFF.

This clone was found a few times. V gene TRBV18 combines with J gene TRBJ2-1; TRBD1 might be the D (6 bases). Germline CDR1 KGHSH, CDR2 LQKENI. There are 15 residues in the CDR3. Between the trimmed V and J ends, which lost 0 bases and 3 bases, there was a span of 9 bases. The CDR3 coding sequence is TGTGCCAGCTCACCACCGGGACACTTCTACAATGAGCAGTTCTTC. Translating gives CASSPPGHFYNEQFF.

The genes are TRBV30 and TRBJ1-6; the D gene is possibly TRBD1 (5 bases). The CDR3 is made up of 17 amino acids. Trimming took 1 base from V and 8 from J, leaving 21 bases between them. Germline CDR1 reads GTSNPN; CDR2 reads SVGIG (reference sequence). The CDR3 sequence is CAWSAWKVPREDSPLHF. The CDR3 region has the DNA TGTGCCTGGAGTGCCTGGAAAGTGCCCAGGGAAGATTCACCCCTCCACTTT.

With respect to this clone: At one end the junction does not follow the germline gene, possibly because of a read error. The chain links TRBV5-1 to TRBJ2-3; 10 bases map to TRBD2. CDR3 length equals 16 residues. CDR1 is SGHRS and CDR2 is YFSETQ in the germline V gene. The CDR3: CASSRGLAESTDKQYF. CDR3 nucleotides: TGCGCCAGCAGCAGAGGACTAGCGGAGAGCACAGATAAGCAGTATTTT.

The genes are TRBV5-5 and TRBJ2-1; D possibly corresponds to TRBD2 (5 bases). Trimming left V 1 base short and J 15 bases short, with 17 bases between. The CDR3 length is 13 residues. Germline CDR1 reads SGHKS; CDR2 reads YYEKEE (reference sequence). The CDR3 region has the DNA TGTGCCAGCAGCTTGAGTGGGGAGCAACCGGGGTTCTTC. Residues: CASSLSGEQPGFF.

Turning to this clone: The junction departs from germline at one end; a sequencing error may be responsible. The chain recombines TRBV6-1 with TRBJ1-5; a possible D gene is TRBD1 (5 bases). The germline V gene has CDR1 MNHNS and CDR2 SASEGT. This CDR3 is 16 amino acids long. CDR3 residues: CASSEGSAGTTQPQHF. The CDR3 bases are TGTGCCAGCAGCGAAGGGTCCGCGGGGACCACTCAGCCCCAGCATTTT.

This clone was observed a handful of times. CDR3 sequence: CASSYSVPGGTEAFF. The DNA of the CDR3 is TGTGCCAGCAGTTACTCGGTACCAGGGGGCACTGAAGCTTTCTTT. This chain connects TRBV6-5 to TRBJ1-1; 7 bases are a match to TRBD1. This CDR3 has 15 amino acids. Germline V gives CDR1 MNHEY, CDR2 SVGAGI. The V segment lost 0 bases and the J segment 4 bases; nucleotides outside the gene matches: 5.

This clone was found a few times. The chain joins TRBV25-1 to TRBJ1-2, with D perhaps TRBD1 (5 bases). Trimming pared 2 bases from V and 3 bases from J, leaving 10 bases between. CDR1 and CDR2 from the germline V gene are MGHDK and SYGVNS. This CDR3 is 14 amino acids long. The DNA for the CDR3 is TGTGCCAGCAGTGAAGGGGCAAGATACTATGGCTACACCTTC. Translated: CASSEGARYYGYTF.

The chain recombines TRBV5-1 with TRBJ1-4, with 7 bases that match TRBD1. Germline V gene data show CDR1 as SGHRS and CDR2 as YFSETQ. This CDR3 contains 17 residues. V trimming: 0 bases; J trimming: 0 bases; junction bases outside the gene matches: 5. CDR3 residues: CASSLATGAATNEKLFF. The CDR3 DNA reads as TGCGCCAGCAGCTTGGCCACAGGGGCCGCAACTAATGAAAAACTGTTTTTT.